Following are 14 T cell receptor beta chains from one sample sequenced in a study of blood T cell repertoires in COVID-19. Produced via immunoSEQ multiplex PCR; TCRdb's table is partial and in-frame only. The sample gives 65,000 to 75,000 clones, about four fifths of which show up once; 8.5% to 10% is in the top ten. Input material: peripheral blood. These receptors were collected from a woman over 75 with acute or convalescent COVID-19.

This clone was picked up one time. This chain links TRBV7-9 with TRBJ1-2, with 7 bases identical to TRBD1. The V segment lost 5 bases and the J segment 2 bases; nucleotides outside the gene matches: 11. The CDR3 is 16 residues long. The germline V gene encodes CDR1 SEHNR and CDR2 FQNEAQ (reference sequence). The chain's CDR3 is CASSTSNRGLNYGYTF. The CDR3 coding sequence is TGTGCCAGCAGCACATCCAACAGGGGTCTAAACTATGGCTACACCTTC.

This clone was counted only a few times. CDR3 DNA: TGTGCCATCAGGCCGGGACAGGGGAGCAATCAGCCCCAGCATTTT. This encodes CAIRPGQGSNQPQHF. The chain recombines TRBV10-3 with TRBJ1-5, with TRBD1 matching over 10 bases. Germline V CDR1 and CDR2: ENHRY, SYGVKD. V was clipped by 6 bases and J by 1 base; unmatched bases: 3. The CDR3 has 15 amino acids.

This clone came up once. The chain combines TRBV7-2 with TRBJ2-7; D unresolved. The CDR3 is 16 residues long. From germline, CDR1 is SGHTA and CDR2 FQGNSA. V was clipped by 4 bases and J by 0 bases, with 16 bases between them. The CDR3 sequence is CASSSEVAARSYEQYF. CDR3 sequence (DNA): TGTGCCAGCAGCTCAGAGGTGGCGGCACGCTCCTACGAGCAGTACTTC.

The J gene is TRBJ1-1, the V gene TRBV7-8; maybe TRBD1 (6 bases). The germline CDR1 and CDR2 sequences are SGHVS and FQNEAQ. The ends were cut back, 5 bases at V and 2 bases at J, with 18 bases in the middle. CDR3 length: 16 amino acids. CDR3 loop: CASSPYRARINTEAFF. CDR3 in DNA: TGTGCCAGCAGCCCCTACAGGGCTCGGATTAACACTGAAGCTTTCTTT. The full variable domain, completed using reference TRBV7-8 and TRBJ1-1, is GAGVSQSPRYKVAKRGQDVALRCDPISGHVSLFWYQQALGQGPEFLTYFQNEAQLDKSGLPSDRFFAERPEGSVSTLKIQRTQQEDSAVYLCASSPYRARINTEAFFGQGTRLTVV.

The CDR3 spells CASSSGGTTGANEQFF. CDR3 nucleotides: TGCGCCAGCAGCTCTGGTGGGACGACAGGGGCCAATGAGCAGTTCTTC. This rearrangement joins TRBV5-1 to TRBJ2-1, with 8 bases fitting TRBD1. Germline V gene data show CDR1 as SGHRS and CDR2 as YFSETQ. CDR3 length equals 16 residues. V shed 3 bases, J shed 6 bases, and the junction held 11 bases outside the gene matches.

The chain links TRBV11-2 to TRBJ1-1; maybe TRBD1 (5 bases). Trimming took off 8 bases at V and 5 bases at J, with 21 bases between the two ends. Germline V gene lookup returns CDR1 SGHAT and CDR2 FQNNGV. The CDR3 extends over 15 amino acids. The CDR3 loop is CASRPVRGSKTEAFF. Here the CDR3 DNA reads TGTGCCAGCCGCCCAGTGCGGGGGAGTAAAACTGAAGCTTTCTTT.

This sequence joins TRBV2 and TRBJ2-3, with 9 bases aligning to TRBD2. J lost 5 bases, V lost 5 bases, and 5 bases had no gene match. The CDR3 is 14 amino acids. Germline CDR1 is SNHLY and CDR2 is FYNNEI. Written as DNA, the CDR3 is TGTGCCAGCAGTTGGAGCGGGGGGCGAGATACGCAGTATTTT. Amino acids: CASSWSGGRDTQYF.

This chain uses TRBV11-3 with TRBJ1-6; D is possibly TRBD1 (6 bases). V was clipped by 8 bases and J by 7 bases, with 15 bases between them. Per the germline V gene, CDR1 is SGHNT and CDR2 is YENEEA. The CDR3 contains 14 residues. The CDR3 region has the DNA TGTGCCAGCTCCAGGGAGGGGGAAAATTCACCCCTCCACTTT. This gives the protein CASSREGENSPLHF.

The chain uses TRBV3-1 (or the pseudogene TRBV3-2) and TRBJ2-7, with D tentatively TRBD1 (5 bases). Germline CDR1 LGHDT, CDR2 YNNKEL (reference sequence). V was pared by 4 bases and J by 7 bases, with 14 bases between. The CDR3 runs to 13 residues. The CDR3 nucleotides are TGTGCCAGCAGCCGAGGCCCTTCAGGGGAGCAGTACTTC. This encodes CASSRGPSGEQYF.

The rearrangement links TRBV7-9 to TRBJ1-1; D gene ambiguous. This CDR3 has 15 amino acids. V lost 5 bases, J lost 3 bases, and 16 bases lay in between. The germline CDR1 and CDR2 sequences are SEHNR and FQNEAQ (reference sequence). In nucleotides, the CDR3 is TGTGCCAGCAGCAAAGCCCGACATTCATACACTGAAGCTTTCTTT. Translating it yields CASSKARHSYTEAFF. The whole variable domain, remainder taken from reference TRBV7-9 and TRBJ1-1, is DTGVSQNPRHKITKRGQNVTFRCDPISEHNRLYWYRQTLGQGPEFLTYFQNEAQLEKSRLLSDRFSAERPKGSFSTLEIQRTEQGDSAMYLCASSKARHSYTEAFFGQGTRLTVV.

This chain connects TRBV2 to TRBJ1-1, with 8 bases identical to TRBD1. J was trimmed by 1 base and V by 3 bases; bases with no gene match: 4. CDR1 and CDR2 (germline): SNHLY, FYNNEI. The CDR3 runs to 15 residues. CDR3 in DNA: TGTGCCAGCAGTGACCCGGACAGGGAGAACACTGAAGCTTTCTTT. Amino acids: CASSDPDRENTEAFF.

V is TRBV6-5 and J is TRBJ1-1; perhaps TRBD1 as D (6 bases). This CDR3 is 15 amino acids long. The germline V gene has CDR1 MNHEY and CDR2 SVGAGI. Between the trimmed V and J ends, which lost 2 bases and 6 bases, there was a span of 16 bases. The CDR3 DNA follows: TGTGCCAGCAGTTACGACACCGGGACAAGCGCTGAAGCTTTCTTT. Translated, it gives CASSYDTGTSAEAFF.

To note about this clone: Other DNA sequences in this sample translate to the same CDR3. The chain links TRBV5-1 to TRBJ2-3, with D possibly being TRBD1 (6 bases). Germline CDR1 and CDR2: SGHRS and YFSETQ. Between the trimmed V and J ends, which lost 0 bases and 2 bases, there was a span of 10 bases. The CDR3 sequence is 15 residues long. CDR3 region: CASSLGGHTTDTQYF. The CDR3 DNA reads as TGCGCCAGCAGCTTGGGGGGACATACCACAGATACGCAGTATTTT.

The J gene is TRBJ1-1, the V gene TRBV19, with 7 bases that match TRBD1. V shed 10 bases, J shed 1 base, and the junction held 3 bases outside the gene matches. This CDR3 comprises 12 residues. CDR1 is LNHDA and CDR2 is SQIVND in the germline V gene (reference sequence). In DNA, the CDR3 is TGTGCCACAAGGGACAGGAACACTGAAGCTTTCTTT. Translated, it gives CATRDRNTEAFF.